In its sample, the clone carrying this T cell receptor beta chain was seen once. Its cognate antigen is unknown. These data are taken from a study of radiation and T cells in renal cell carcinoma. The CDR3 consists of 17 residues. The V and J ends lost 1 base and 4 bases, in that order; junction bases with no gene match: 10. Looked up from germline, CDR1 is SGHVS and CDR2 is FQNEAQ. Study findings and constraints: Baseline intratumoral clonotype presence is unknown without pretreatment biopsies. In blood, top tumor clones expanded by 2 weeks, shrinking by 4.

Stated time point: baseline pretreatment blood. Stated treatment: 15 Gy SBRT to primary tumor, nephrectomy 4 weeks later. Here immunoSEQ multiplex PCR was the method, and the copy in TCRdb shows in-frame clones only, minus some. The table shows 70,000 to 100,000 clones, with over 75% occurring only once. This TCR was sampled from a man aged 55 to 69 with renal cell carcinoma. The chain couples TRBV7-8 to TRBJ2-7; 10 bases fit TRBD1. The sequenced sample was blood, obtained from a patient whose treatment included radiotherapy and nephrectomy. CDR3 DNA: TGTGCCAGCAGCTTAGTCTCCCCTAGGACAGGGGGGTACGAGCAGTACTTC. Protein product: CASSLVSPRTGGYEQYF.